This note documents a single T cell receptor beta chain sequence. Reverse transcription of roughly 0.45 to 1 ug RNA used random hexamers. Amplification of TCR beta CDR3 was carried out by immunoSEQ multiplex PCR, which covered 54 Vbeta and 13 Jbeta segments. Using its own MiXCR run on the immunoSEQ multiplex PCR reads, TCRdb lists one record per CDR3 protein. The table lists over 130,000 distinct CDR3 sequences, about 95% of them singletons. Germline V gene lookup returns CDR1 MRHNA and CDR2 SNTAGT. Trimming shortened V by 4 bases and J by 0 bases, and 6 bases separated the two germline ends. This CDR3 is built from 13 residues. These data are taken from a study of CD8 T cells in Susac syndrome. CD8+ and CD4+ T cells from blood underwent TCR beta sequencing. The multiple sclerosis control cohort comprised treatment-naive individuals presenting with stable or active relapsing-remitting disease. TEMRA cells were FACS-enriched, and CD8+ and CD4+ T cells were isolated negatively.

The clonotype originates from a human donor with multiple sclerosis. The chain recombines TRBV6-4 with TRBJ1-1; D remains ambiguous. Sequenced: CD4+ T cells from PBMCs. CDR3 bases: TGTGCCAGCAGTGCTAAAGTGAACACTGAAGCTTTCTTT. Amino acids: CASSAKVNTEAFF.